These T cell receptor beta chains were read from a single sample in a study of T cell repertoires in cytomegalovirus infection. TCRdb itself ran the reads through MiXCR, one entry per CDR3 protein. The table records 400,000 or so distinct CDR3 sequences, roughly 30% of them present only once. Sequenced input: PBMCs. These receptors were collected from a human donor in good health (CMV status not recorded). Some clones in this sample may be carry-over from other donors' samples. Both conserved end residues are part of each CDR3. Fields, in order: V gene, D gene, J gene, clone size, CDR3 DNA, CDR3 protein. A D gene is named only where the DNA matches it firmly. The size of a clone is reported for some rows only, either as once, few or many, or as a class for expanded clones.

v_call: TRBV6-2/TRBV6-3; d_call: NA; j_call: TRBJ1-1; clone_size: NA; cdr3_nt: TGTGCCAACAGTTACTCTGCAGCGAACACTGAAGCTTTCTTT; cdr3_aa: CANSYSAANTEAFF
v_call: TRBV20-1; d_call: TRBD1; j_call: TRBJ2-7; clone_size: NA; cdr3_nt: TGCAGTGCTATGACAGGGGACTCCTACGAGCAGTACTTC; cdr3_aa: CSAMTGDSYEQYF
v_call: TRBV14; d_call: TRBD2; j_call: TRBJ2-1; clone_size: NA; cdr3_nt: TGTGCCAGCAGCCCGTGGGAGGGGAGATACAATGAGCAGTTCTTC; cdr3_aa: CASSPWEGRYNEQFF
v_call: TRBV12-3/TRBV12-4; d_call: NA; j_call: TRBJ1-2; clone_size: NA; cdr3_nt: TGTGCCAGCTCGCAGGGTGCCGGCTACACCTTC; cdr3_aa: CASSQGAGYTF
v_call: TRBV7-2; d_call: NA; j_call: TRBJ2-2; clone_size: many; cdr3_nt: TGTGCCAGCAGCTTCTTAGTCAACACCGGGGAGCTGTTTTTT; cdr3_aa: CASSFLVNTGELFF
v_call: TRBV6-6; d_call: NA; j_call: TRBJ1-5; clone_size: few; cdr3_nt: TGTGCCAGCAGTCAAGACGGCTATAGCAATCAGCCCCAGCATTTT; cdr3_aa: CASSQDGYSNQPQHF
v_call: TRBV10-3; d_call: NA; j_call: TRBJ1-1; clone_size: many; cdr3_nt: TGTGCCATCAGTGGACGGGAACCCCTTTCTTCTGCTGAAGCTTTCTTT; cdr3_aa: CAISGREPLSSAEAFF
v_call: TRBV28; d_call: NA; j_call: TRBJ1-2; clone_size: NA; cdr3_nt: TGTGCCAGCAGTCCCCCGGGCCCTACTAACTATGGCTACACCTTC; cdr3_aa: CASSPPGPTNYGYTF
v_call: TRBV12-3/TRBV12-4; d_call: NA; j_call: TRBJ1-2; clone_size: few; cdr3_nt: TGTGCCAGCAGTTTGTCCCAATTAGGTGGCTACACCTTC; cdr3_aa: CASSLSQLGGYTF
v_call: TRBV18; d_call: TRBD2; j_call: TRBJ2-1; clone_size: few; cdr3_nt: TGTGCCAGCTCACCGGGACTAGCTCAAGAGCAGTTCTTC; cdr3_aa: CASSPGLAQEQFF
v_call: TRBV6-1; d_call: NA; j_call: TRBJ1-3; clone_size: few; cdr3_nt: TGTGCCAGCAGGTCCGGGACATGGGGCTCTGGAAACACCATATATTTT; cdr3_aa: CASRSGTWGSGNTIYF
v_call: TRBV7-8; d_call: TRBD1; j_call: TRBJ2-2; clone_size: many; cdr3_nt: TGTGCCAGCAGCTTGGAGACAGGGGCGCAGTACACCGGGGAGCTGTTTTTT; cdr3_aa: CASSLETGAQYTGELFF
v_call: TRBV24-1; d_call: TRBD2; j_call: TRBJ2-1; clone_size: NA; cdr3_nt: TGTGCCACCAGTGACTTCGGGCTAGCGGGGGGGAATGAGCAGTTCTTC; cdr3_aa: CATSDFGLAGGNEQFF
v_call: TRBV6-1; d_call: NA; j_call: TRBJ1-5; clone_size: NA; cdr3_nt: TGTGCCAGCAGTGAATGGACAGAACACCAGCCCCAGCATTTT; cdr3_aa: CASSEWTEHQPQHF
v_call: TRBV7-9; d_call: NA; j_call: TRBJ1-1; clone_size: few; cdr3_nt: TGTGCCAGCAGCTTAGGGGGGATGAGCACTGAAGCTTTCTTT; cdr3_aa: CASSLGGMSTEAFF
v_call: TRBV28; d_call: NA; j_call: TRBJ1-2; clone_size: many; cdr3_nt: TGTGCCAGCAGTTTAGCGGGGGCTTATGGCTACACCTTC; cdr3_aa: CASSLAGAYGYTF
v_call: TRBV5-3; d_call: TRBD2; j_call: TRBJ2-7; clone_size: NA; cdr3_nt: TGTGCCAGCAGCTTGGGGGCGGGGGGGAACTACGAGCAGTACTTC; cdr3_aa: CASSLGAGGNYEQYF
v_call: TRBV6-6; d_call: NA; j_call: TRBJ1-6; clone_size: NA; cdr3_nt: TGTGCCAGCAGTAGGGGACCTGGGAATTCACCCCTCCACTTT; cdr3_aa: CASSRGPGNSPLHF
v_call: TRBV7-8; d_call: NA; j_call: TRBJ2-3; clone_size: many; cdr3_nt: TGTGCCAGCAGAGGAGCGCCCAGCACAGATACGCAGTATTTT; cdr3_aa: CASRGAPSTDTQYF
v_call: TRBV5-4; d_call: NA; j_call: TRBJ2-5; clone_size: NA; cdr3_nt: TGTGCCAGCAGCTTGGGGGGGAGTGAGGAGACCCAGTACTTC; cdr3_aa: CASSLGGSEETQYF
v_call: TRBV19; d_call: NA; j_call: TRBJ2-7; clone_size: NA; cdr3_nt: TGTGCCAGTAGGTCGACGGTGAGCTCCTACGAGCAGTACTTC; cdr3_aa: CASRSTVSSYEQYF
v_call: TRBV7-2; d_call: TRBD2; j_call: TRBJ2-1; clone_size: many; cdr3_nt: TGTGCCAGCAGCTTAGGACTAGCAGAGCAGTTCTTC; cdr3_aa: CASSLGLAEQFF
v_call: TRBV6-5; d_call: NA; j_call: TRBJ1-2; clone_size: few; cdr3_nt: TGTGCCAGCAGTTACCTCCAGGACCCCGTAAGAGGCTACACCTTC; cdr3_aa: CASSYLQDPVRGYTF
v_call: TRBV9; d_call: TRBD1; j_call: TRBJ1-1; clone_size: few; cdr3_nt: TGTGCCAGCAGCCCCCGGACAGGCCGGAACACTGAAGCTTTCTTT; cdr3_aa: CASSPRTGRNTEAFF
v_call: TRBV7-2; d_call: NA; j_call: TRBJ1-5; clone_size: many; cdr3_nt: TGTGCCAGCAGCCTTGGGGGTGGTGGCAATCAGCCCCAGCATTTT; cdr3_aa: CASSLGGGGNQPQHF
v_call: TRBV6-2/TRBV6-3; d_call: NA; j_call: TRBJ2-3; clone_size: few; cdr3_nt: TGTGCCAGCAGTTACGGCGGATCGGGTACAGATACGCAGTATTTT; cdr3_aa: CASSYGGSGTDTQYF
v_call: TRBV11-3; d_call: NA; j_call: TRBJ1-1; clone_size: NA; cdr3_nt: TGTGCCAGCAGCCTGAACTCCCTCCGGAACACTGAAGCTTTCTTT; cdr3_aa: CASSLNSLRNTEAFF
v_call: TRBV2; d_call: NA; j_call: TRBJ1-4; clone_size: few; cdr3_nt: TGTGCCAGCAGTGTGGGCCAGGGTCTGGGAAAACTGTTTTTT; cdr3_aa: CASSVGQGLGKLFF
v_call: TRBV19; d_call: NA; j_call: TRBJ1-2; clone_size: once; cdr3_nt: TGTGCCAGTAGCTTCCCGGGACCTTTCTATGGCTACACCTTC; cdr3_aa: CASSFPGPFYGYTF
v_call: TRBV5-5; d_call: NA; j_call: TRBJ1-6; clone_size: NA; cdr3_nt: TGTGCCAGCAGCTTGTTGCAAGAGAATTCACCCCTCCACTTT; cdr3_aa: CASSLLQENSPLHF
v_call: TRBV19; d_call: NA; j_call: TRBJ1-2; clone_size: NA; cdr3_nt: TGTGCCAGTAGTATAGCCCAGTGGAACTATGGCTACACCTTC; cdr3_aa: CASSIAQWNYGYTF
v_call: TRBV7-2; d_call: TRBD1; j_call: TRBJ2-1; clone_size: many; cdr3_nt: TGTGCCAGCAGCCTGTCGGGACAGGGGGCTGGTAATGAGCAGTTCTTC; cdr3_aa: CASSLSGQGAGNEQFF
v_call: TRBV7-6; d_call: NA; j_call: TRBJ2-3; clone_size: NA; cdr3_nt: TGTGCCAGCAGCTTATCTGCCCGAAGCCTCACATTGGGAAATACGCAGTATTTT; cdr3_aa: CASSLSARSLTLGNTQYF
v_call: TRBV7-2; d_call: NA; j_call: TRBJ1-3; clone_size: many; cdr3_nt: TGTGCCAGCAGCTTATCCTTCGACTCTGGAAACACCATATATTTT; cdr3_aa: CASSLSFDSGNTIYF
v_call: TRBV19; d_call: TRBD2; j_call: TRBJ2-1; clone_size: NA; cdr3_nt: TGTGCCAGTAGTCCTCCTGAGCGGGGCTCCTACAATGAGCAGTTCTTC; cdr3_aa: CASSPPERGSYNEQFF
v_call: TRBV6-5; d_call: NA; j_call: TRBJ1-2; clone_size: many; cdr3_nt: TGTGCCAGCAGTTACTCGCACGGGGCTGTAGACTATGGCTACACCTTC; cdr3_aa: CASSYSHGAVDYGYTF
v_call: TRBV9; d_call: NA; j_call: TRBJ1-1; clone_size: NA; cdr3_nt: TGTGCCAGCAGCGTTATCAGGGGTCGGGACACTGAAGCTTTCTTT; cdr3_aa: CASSVIRGRDTEAFF
v_call: TRBV7-2; d_call: NA; j_call: TRBJ1-5; clone_size: many; cdr3_nt: TGTGCCAGCAGTCCTAAGTGGGACCCCAATCAGCCCCAGCATTTT; cdr3_aa: CASSPKWDPNQPQHF
v_call: TRBV20-1; d_call: NA; j_call: TRBJ1-1; clone_size: few; cdr3_nt: TGCAGTACGGTGGGGCTCACTGAAGCTTTCTTT; cdr3_aa: CSTVGLTEAFF
v_call: TRBV20-1; d_call: NA; j_call: TRBJ2-7; clone_size: NA; cdr3_nt: TGCAGTGCTAGAGATGGGGGGAAAGAGGGAATCTACGAGCAGTACTTC; cdr3_aa: CSARDGGKEGIYEQYF
v_call: TRBV7-3; d_call: NA; j_call: TRBJ2-3; clone_size: few; cdr3_nt: TGTGCCAGCAGCTTAGGGGCCGCCGACTTCACAGATACGCAGTATTTT; cdr3_aa: CASSLGAADFTDTQYF
v_call: TRBV11-2; d_call: NA; j_call: TRBJ2-1; clone_size: many; cdr3_nt: TGTGCCAGCAGCTTAGGCCGGGCAGTCTACAATGAGCAGTTCTTC; cdr3_aa: CASSLGRAVYNEQFF
v_call: TRBV4-1; d_call: TRBD1; j_call: TRBJ2-7; clone_size: NA; cdr3_nt: TGCGCCAGCAGCGCGCCGGGACAGGACTACGAGCAGTACTTC; cdr3_aa: CASSAPGQDYEQYF
v_call: TRBV20-1; d_call: NA; j_call: TRBJ1-6; clone_size: few; cdr3_nt: TGCAGTGCTAGAAGGACATCTTCACCCCTCCACTTT; cdr3_aa: CSARRTSSPLHF
v_call: TRBV28; d_call: TRBD1; j_call: TRBJ1-3; clone_size: NA; cdr3_nt: TGTGCCAGCGTAACAGGGGGCGATCGGAACACCATATATTTT; cdr3_aa: CASVTGGDRNTIYF
v_call: TRBV7-9; d_call: NA; j_call: TRBJ2-1; clone_size: many; cdr3_nt: TGTGCCAGCAGCTTACCGGGGGGCCACAATGAGCAGTTCTTC; cdr3_aa: CASSLPGGHNEQFF
v_call: TRBV19; d_call: NA; j_call: TRBJ1-1; clone_size: NA; cdr3_nt: TGTGCCAGTAAAGACCAGAACACTGAAGCTTTCTTT; cdr3_aa: CASKDQNTEAFF
v_call: TRBV12-3/TRBV12-4; d_call: NA; j_call: TRBJ2-3; clone_size: many; cdr3_nt: TGTGCCAGCAGTCCTGGGCGGCAGCACACAGATACGCAGTATTTT; cdr3_aa: CASSPGRQHTDTQYF
v_call: TRBV5-6; d_call: NA; j_call: TRBJ2-7; clone_size: NA; cdr3_nt: TGTGCCAGCAGCTTGGGACTCCTGCCCAGGGAGCAGTACTTC; cdr3_aa: CASSLGLLPREQYF
v_call: TRBV28; d_call: NA; j_call: TRBJ1-1; clone_size: few; cdr3_nt: TGTGCCAGCCTAAGAGGAGGCCGTATGAACACTGAAGCTTTCTTT; cdr3_aa: CASLRGGRMNTEAFF